This T cell receptor beta chain is drawn from a study of blood T cells in healthy people across ages. Concerning this clonotype itself: Antigen unknown.

CDR3 size: 16 residues. The V gene lost 2 bases and the J gene lost 0 bases, with 13 bases spanning the gap. Germline CDR1 and CDR2: DFQATT and SNEGSKA (reference sequence). Then a second PCR, running roughly 6 to 12 cycles, was carried out with a sample-barcoded 5' primer and a J-beta primer mix. A 12-random-nucleotide template-switch adaptor tagged each cDNA molecule. TCRdb called the 5' RACE reads again in MiXCR, with one record for every CDR3 protein. This repertoire shows about 750,000 distinct CDR3 sequences, 40% to 65% found once; its top ten account for about two fifths. Findings of the study overall: TCR beta diversity, measured per million T cells, fell in a roughly linear way with age. Researchers deemed the diversity estimates from one million T cells underestimates. Expanded clonotype shifts may have been confounded, as the donors had an unknown CMV status.

The receptor comes from a man older than 75 in good health. V usage is TRBV20-1 and J usage is TRBJ2-2; D possibly corresponds to TRBD1 (6 bases). The sequenced sample was blood. The DNA for the CDR3 is TGCAGTGCTAGATCTACAGGGCCCACGAACACCGGGGAGCTGTTTTTT. Translated, it gives CSARSTGPTNTGELFF.